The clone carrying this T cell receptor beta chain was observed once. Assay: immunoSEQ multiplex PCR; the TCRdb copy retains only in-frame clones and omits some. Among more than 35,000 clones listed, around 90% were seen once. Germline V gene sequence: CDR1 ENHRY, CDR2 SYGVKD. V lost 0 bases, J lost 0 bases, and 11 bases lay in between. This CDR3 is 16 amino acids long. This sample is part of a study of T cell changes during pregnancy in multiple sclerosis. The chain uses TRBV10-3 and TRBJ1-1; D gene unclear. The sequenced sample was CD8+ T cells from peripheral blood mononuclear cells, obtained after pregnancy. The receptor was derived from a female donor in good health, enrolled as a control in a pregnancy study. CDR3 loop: CAISESRVTLNTEAFF. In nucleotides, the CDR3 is TGTGCCATCAGTGAGTCCCGGGTTACTTTGAACACTGAAGCTTTCTTT.